The 5 T cell receptor beta chains in this list originate from one sample, sequenced in a study of cytomegalovirus exposure and HLA in healthy donors. PCR used 60 Vbeta primers and 13 Jbeta primers. Profiling relied on immunoSEQ multiplex PCR, and the TCRdb table lists in-frame clones only, not all of them. The data hold about 180,000 clones, with approximately 79% observed a single time. The specimen was PBMCs. The source of these receptors is a middle-aged woman in good health and CMV-seronegative.

A single count supports this clone. The chain uses TRBV28 and TRBJ1-5; the match to TRBD1 covers 9 bases. Per the germline V gene, CDR1 is MDHEN and CDR2 is SYDVKM. CDR3 size: 16 residues. The junction had 13 bases not matched to a gene; V was cut back by 3 bases and J by 10 bases. CDR3 nucleotide sequence: TGTGCCAGCAGTTTGGGAGGACAGGGGACGGGTAAACCCCAGCATTTT. Protein product: CASSLGGQGTGKPQHF.

The rearrangement uses TRBV27 and TRBJ1-5; D gene uncertain. The V and J ends lost 3 bases and 2 bases respectively, with 11 bases between them. Looked up from germline, CDR1 is MNHEY and CDR2 is SMNVEV (reference sequence). CDR3 length: 15 amino acids. In DNA, the CDR3 is TGTGCCAGCAGTTTCACCCCCGCGGGCAATCAGCCCCAGCATTTT. This codes for CASSFTPAGNQPQHF.

This clone has only a few counts. The chain couples TRBV7-8 to TRBJ2-5; the D gene is possibly TRBD2 (5 bases). The CDR3 sequence is 11 residues long. CDR1 is SGHVS and CDR2 is FQNEAQ in the germline V gene. The ends were cut back, 3 bases at V and 11 bases at J, with 10 bases in the middle. The CDR3 DNA follows: TGTGCCAGCAGCTTCGACTGGGAGCAGTACTTC. Translated, it gives CASSFDWEQYF.

The rearrangement links TRBV6-5 to TRBJ1-1; D may be TRBD1 (5 bases). The ends were cut back, 3 bases at V and 6 bases at J, with 11 bases in the middle. The length of the CDR3 is 13 residues. Germline V CDR1 and CDR2: MNHEY, SVGAGI. The CDR3 here is CASSYFGAPEAFF. The DNA for the CDR3 is TGTGCCAGCAGTTATTTTGGGGCCCCTGAAGCTTTCTTT.

This sequence joins TRBV28 and TRBJ2-1, with a possible D match to TRBD2 (6 bases). This CDR3 is built from 13 residues. Looked up from germline, CDR1 is MDHEN and CDR2 is SYDVKM. Trimming took off 6 bases at V and 6 bases at J, with 12 bases between the two ends. The chain's CDR3 is CASSWDSTNEQFF. The CDR3 bases are TGTGCCAGCAGCTGGGACTCGACCAATGAGCAGTTCTTC.